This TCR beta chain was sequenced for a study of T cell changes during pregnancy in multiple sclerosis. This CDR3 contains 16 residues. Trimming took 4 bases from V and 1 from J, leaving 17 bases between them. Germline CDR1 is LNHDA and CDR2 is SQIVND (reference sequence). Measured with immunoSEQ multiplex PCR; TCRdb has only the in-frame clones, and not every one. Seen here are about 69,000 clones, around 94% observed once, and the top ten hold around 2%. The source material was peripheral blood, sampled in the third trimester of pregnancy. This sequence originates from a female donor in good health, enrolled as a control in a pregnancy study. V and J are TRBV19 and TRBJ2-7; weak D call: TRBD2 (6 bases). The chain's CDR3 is CASSRDGGVYSYEQYF. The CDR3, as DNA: TGTGCCAGTAGTAGAGACGGGGGAGTATATTCCTACGAGCAGTACTTC.